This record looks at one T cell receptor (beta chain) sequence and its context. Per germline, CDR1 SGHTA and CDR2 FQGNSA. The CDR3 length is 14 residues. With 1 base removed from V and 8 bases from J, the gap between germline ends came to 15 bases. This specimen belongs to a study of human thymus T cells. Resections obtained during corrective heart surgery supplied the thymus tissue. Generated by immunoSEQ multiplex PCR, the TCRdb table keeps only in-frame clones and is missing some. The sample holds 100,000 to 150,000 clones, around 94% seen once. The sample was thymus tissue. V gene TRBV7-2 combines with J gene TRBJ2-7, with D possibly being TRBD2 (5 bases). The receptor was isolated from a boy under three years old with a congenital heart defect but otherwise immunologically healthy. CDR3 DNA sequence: TGTGCCAGCAGCTTAGGGATGTCGGGATTCAAGCAGTACTTC. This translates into CASSLGMSGFKQYF.